These 26 T cell receptor beta chains came from one sample sequenced in a study of T-cell reconstitution after alpha-beta-depleted transplantation in children (dated by TCRdb to between 2015 and 2016). The treatment or condition label corresponds to: allogeneic hematopoietic cell transplantation with graft depleted of TCRalphabeta T cells and CD19 B cells. Libraries were made using PCR. Sequenced using an Illumina HiSeq 2500. To normalize quantification of the TCRbeta repertoire, the TCR libraries were built with molecular barcoding that relied on unique molecular identifiers. Through fastp at Q25 and MiXCR, TCRdb rebuilt clones from the public reads, retaining in-frame beta chains. For every CDR3 protein sequence, its rows merge into one entry that carries the most common genes and DNA. In all, the sample holds about 240,000 distinct CDR3 sequences, and roughly 26% of those were seen once. Clones ranked in the top ten supply roughly 2.6% of the sample.

The sequencing here drew on PBMCs, taken before TCRalphabeta/CD19-depleted stem cell transplant. The receptor set was obtained from a girl aged 2-10 years with Fanconi anemia, due to receive a stem cell transplant.

Points on this clonotype: A junction end diverges from the germline sequence, so it may reflect a read error. The chain joins TRBV6-2 or TRBV6-3 to TRBJ2-1, with D perhaps TRBD2 (5 bases). The CDR3 loop spans 20 amino acids. Germline-derived CDR1 and CDR2 are MNHEY and SVGEGT. CDR3 sequence (DNA): TGTGCCAGCAGTTACCCTCGGCGGGTGGATAGTCCGGAAAGCGCCAATCAGCAGTTCTTC. Translated: CASSYPRRVDSPESANQQFF.

This clonotype appeared once. Germline and junction disagree at one end, which may indicate a read error. V is TRBV5-1 and J is TRBJ2-2, with unresolved D. Germline CDR1 SGHRS, CDR2 YFSETQ. The CDR3 loop spans 11 amino acids. The CDR3, as DNA: TGCGCCAGCACGAAGACCGGGGAGCTGTTTTTT. The encoded protein is CASTKTGELFF. The full variable domain, rest sourced from reference TRBV5-1 and TRBJ2-2, is KAGVTQTPRYLIKTRGQQVTLSCSPISGHRSVSWYQQTPGQGLQFLFEYFSETQRNKGNFPGRFSGRQFSNSRSEMNVSTLELGDSALYLCASTKTGELFFGEGSRLTVL.

The chain is built from TRBV7-3 and TRBJ2-3; 7 bases line up with TRBD1. Germline assignment: CDR1 SGHTA and CDR2 FQGTGA. This CDR3 has 15 residues. V lost 4 bases, J lost 6 bases, and 10 bases stayed unmatched. CDR3 region: CASSSTGTAGDTQYF. DNA for the CDR3: TGTGCCAGCAGCTCGACCGGGACAGCCGGGGATACGCAGTATTTT.

This clonotype was counted only a few times. The V and J genes are TRBV18 and TRBJ2-1, with TRBD1 identical over 9 bases. The CDR3 is made up of 16 amino acids. The V and J ends lost 3 bases and 4 bases, in that order; junction bases with no gene match: 7. Germline CDR1 KGHSH, CDR2 LQKENI. The CDR3 reads CASSPAGTGTYNEQFF. CDR3 bases: TGTGCCAGCTCACCCGCCGGGACAGGGACTTACAATGAGCAGTTCTTC.

The sample holds a few counts of this clonotype. The V and J genes are TRBV29-1 and TRBJ1-1; TRBD1 matches at 8 bases. J lost 4 bases, V lost 6 bases, and 4 bases had no gene match. CDR3 length: 12 residues. CDR1 and CDR2 (germline): SQVTM, ANQGSEA. DNA for the CDR3: TGCAGCGTCAGGGGGCTGAGCACTGAAGCTTTCTTT. Amino acid sequence: CSVRGLSTEAFF.

The sample holds one count of this clonotype. The chain employs TRBV7-8 and TRBJ2-1; D unresolved. This CDR3 has 13 amino acids. Germline assignment: CDR1 SGHVS and CDR2 FQNEAQ. V gave up 2 bases and J gave up 8 bases, with 10 bases separating them. The CDR3 DNA reads TGTGCCAGCAGCTTAAGGGTTAGGGATGAGCAGTTCTTC. Its protein product is CASSLRVRDEQFF.

This clonotype was seen a few times. The CDR3 DNA reads as TGCAGCGTCTGCGTAGAGAACAGCAATCAGCCCCAGCATTTT. Translation: CSVCVENSNQPQHF. V usage is TRBV29-1 and J usage is TRBJ1-5; D not resolved. Germline V gene sequence: CDR1 SQVTM, CDR2 ANQGSEA. The CDR3 extends over 14 amino acids. V dropped 6 bases and J dropped 1 base, with 13 bases sitting between them.

The sample holds many counts of this clonotype. This chain uses TRBV7-9 with TRBJ1-2, with a weak D call TRBD1 (5 bases). V was trimmed by 5 bases and J by 2 bases, leaving 15 bases between them. CDR3 size: 15 residues. Germline CDR1 SEHNR, CDR2 FQNEAQ (reference sequence). The chain's CDR3 is CASSQPTAQNYGYTF. CDR3 in DNA: TGTGCCAGCAGCCAACCGACAGCACAAAACTATGGCTACACCTTC. The variable domain in full, completed from reference TRBV7-9 and TRBJ1-2, reads DTGVSQNPRHKITKRGQNVTFRCDPISEHNRLYWYRQTLGQGPEFLTYFQNEAQLEKSRLLSDRFSAERPKGSFSTLEIQRTEQGDSAMYLCASSQPTAQNYGYTFGSGTRLTVV.

This clonotype has just a few counts. V and J are TRBV7-8 and TRBJ2-7; D is undetermined. This CDR3 contains 13 residues. Germline CDR1 is SGHVS and CDR2 is FQNEAQ. The ends were cut back, 2 bases at V and 3 bases at J, with 8 bases in the middle. The CDR3 region has the DNA TGTGCCAGCAGCTTAAACAGCATCTACGAGCAGTACTTC. It encodes CASSLNSIYEQYF.

This clonotype was seen ten or more times. The genes are TRBV20-1 and TRBJ2-5, with 8 bases matching TRBD1. Unmatched junction bases numbered 4, after V lost 5 bases and J lost 5 bases. CDR1 and CDR2 (germline): DFQATT, SNEGSKA (reference sequence). CDR3 length: 12 amino acids. The CDR3 sequence: CSAGDRGETQYF. For the CDR3, the DNA is TGCAGTGCTGGTGACAGGGGTGAGACCCAGTACTTC.

The chain is built from TRBV6-1 and TRBJ1-1; unclear D gene. Trimming stripped 6 bases from V and 0 bases from J, with 8 bases between. Germline CDR1 and CDR2: MNHNS and SASEGT. This CDR3 spans 13 amino acids. The CDR3 bases are TGTGCCAGCAGGTCGGCCGTGAACACTGAAGCTTTCTTT. It yields the protein CASRSAVNTEAFF.

The chain couples TRBV20-1 to TRBJ2-4, with D tentatively TRBD2 (6 bases). The V gene lost 4 bases and the J gene lost 0 bases, with 19 bases spanning the gap. The CDR3 covers 17 residues. Germline loops: CDR1 DFQATT, CDR2 SNEGSKA (reference sequence). The CDR3 here is CSAIPQFREVAKNIQYF. The CDR3 coding sequence is TGCAGTGCTATCCCCCAGTTCAGGGAGGTAGCCAAAAACATTCAGTACTTC.

This clonotype was detected ten times or more. The chain uses TRBV29-1 and TRBJ1-2; D is undetermined. The germline V gene encodes CDR1 SQVTM and CDR2 ANQGSEA. The CDR3 is made up of 11 amino acids. V lost 7 bases and J 5 bases, leaving 11 bases between the germline ends. The CDR3 is CSETSGYGYTF. In DNA form, the CDR3 reads TGCAGCGAGACCTCGGGATATGGCTACACCTTC.

This clonotype came up many times. V is TRBV7-2 and J is TRBJ1-4; D is undetermined. The CDR3 consists of 14 residues. V lost 6 bases and J 5 bases, leaving 13 bases between the germline ends. Germline V gene sequence: CDR1 SGHTA, CDR2 FQGNSA. CDR3 protein: CASSQGRLNEKLFF. In DNA, the CDR3 is TGTGCCAGCAGTCAAGGACGCCTCAATGAAAAACTGTTTTTT.

This clonotype was counted at least ten times. V and J are TRBV11-3 and TRBJ2-1, with 12 bases aligning to TRBD2. The CDR3 has 19 residues. Germline loops: CDR1 SGHNT, CDR2 YENEEA. Trimming cost V 1 base and J 0 bases; bases outside gene matches: 7. CDR3 sequence: CASSLVPSGGASSYNEQFF. CDR3 DNA: TGTGCCAGCAGCTTAGTACCTAGCGGGGGGGCAAGCTCCTACAATGAGCAGTTCTTC.

The rearrangement links TRBV29-1 to TRBJ2-7, with 7 bases fitting TRBD2. The germline CDR1 and CDR2 sequences are SQVTM and ANQGSEA. Germline trimming cut 3 bases from V and 3 bases from J; bases unmatched to any gene: 5. The CDR3 runs 13 residues. CDR3 sequence reads: CSVDIGEGYEQYF. The CDR3 DNA is TGCAGCGTTGATATAGGGGAGGGCTACGAGCAGTACTTC.

The table lists this clonotype with a few counts. The gene calls are TRBV23-1 and TRBJ2-3, with D possibly being TRBD1 (6 bases). TRBV23-1 is an ORF, with its function uncertain. The V gene lost 2 bases and the J gene lost 6 bases, with 15 bases spanning the gap. The CDR3 covers 15 residues. In DNA form, the CDR3 reads TGCGCCAGCAGTCAAACCCTGACAGGCCTGGATACGCAGTATTTT. Its protein product is CASSQTLTGLDTQYF.

This chain links TRBV7-2 with TRBJ2-7; 7 nucleotides agree with TRBD1. J gave up 0 bases and V 5 bases, and 10 bases lay outside the gene matches. The CDR3 runs 16 residues. Germline assignment: CDR1 SGHTA and CDR2 FQGNSA. CDR3 DNA: TGTGCCAGCAGCCGGTCGGGGACAGCCTTCTCCTACGAGCAGTACTTC. It translates to CASSRSGTAFSYEQYF. The full variable domain, with the rest looked up from reference TRBV7-2 and TRBJ2-7, is GAGVSQSPSNKVTEKGKDVELRCDPISGHTALYWYRQSLGQGLEFLIYFQGNSAPDKSGLPSDRFSAERTGGSVSTLTIQRTQQEDSAVYLCASSRSGTAFSYEQYFGPGTRLTVT.

In its sample, this clonotype was seen many times. V and J are TRBV12-3 or TRBV12-4 and TRBJ2-7, with D perhaps matching TRBD1 (5 bases). The CDR3 sequence is 14 residues long. V dropped 6 bases and J dropped 0 bases, with 12 bases sitting between them. The CDR3 sequence is CASSPGLPSYEQYF. The CDR3 DNA follows: TGTGCCAGCAGCCCAGGGCTACCCTCCTACGAGCAGTACTTC.

This clonotype has more than one count but fewer than ten. This chain links TRBV30 with TRBJ2-2; weak D call: TRBD1 (5 bases). The V end was cut by 4 bases, the J end by 6 bases, with 9 bases between. The CDR3 is 12 amino acids. Germline CDR1 and CDR2: GTSNPN and SVGIG (reference sequence). The CDR3 nucleotides read TGTGCCTGGAAGGGGCCCGCCGGGGAGCTGTTTTTT. Amino acid sequence: CAWKGPAGELFF.

This clonotype has ten or more counts. The chain carries TRBV29-1 and TRBJ2-1; a possible D gene is TRBD2 (6 bases). In germline, CDR1 is SQVTM, CDR2 ANQGSEA. V was cut by 5 bases and J by 1 base, with 12 bases left in between. The CDR3 consists of 14 residues. CDR3 amino acids: CSVRGGASYNEQFF. The CDR3 DNA follows: TGCAGCGTTCGGGGAGGCGCATCCTACAATGAGCAGTTCTTC.

The J gene is TRBJ1-5, the V gene TRBV28; no clear D gene. Deletions cut 5 bases from V and 0 bases from J, with 8 bases between. The CDR3 spans 14 residues. Per germline, CDR1 MDHEN and CDR2 SYDVKM. The CDR3 DNA is TGTGCCAGCAGTCCCGACGGTAGCAATCAGCCCCAGCATTTT. Its translation: CASSPDGSNQPQHF.

The V gene is TRBV15, the J gene TRBJ2-1, with D possibly being TRBD1 (5 bases). Deletions cut 0 bases from V and 5 bases from J, with 17 bases between. The CDR3 totals 17 residues. The V gene's germline CDR1 is LNHNV and CDR2 YYDKDF (reference sequence). As DNA, the CDR3 is TGTGCCACCAGCAGAGATAACAGGTTCCGAGTGAACAATGAGCAGTTCTTC. As protein: CATSRDNRFRVNNEQFF.

With respect to this clonotype: Given the absence of the conserved phenylalanine or tryptophan at the CDR3 end, a read error is likely. The chain links TRBV12-3 or TRBV12-4 to TRBJ1-2; D not certain. V lost 2 bases and J 8 bases, leaving 6 bases between the germline ends. This CDR3 contains 11 residues. The CDR3 DNA is TGTGCCAGCAGTTTATCTGGCGGCTACACCTAC. This encodes CASSLSGGYTY.

The rearrangement joins TRBV29-1 to TRBJ1-2; maybe TRBD1 (5 bases). This CDR3 is built from 12 residues. Looked up from germline, CDR1 is SQVTM and CDR2 is ANQGSEA. V lost 4 bases and J 3 bases, leaving 9 bases between the germline ends. The CDR3 region has the DNA TGCAGCGTTGGGACAATAGACTATGGCTACACCTTC. Translated, it gives CSVGTIDYGYTF.

In this sample, this clonotype turned up many times. The rearrangement joins TRBV6-2 or TRBV6-3 to TRBJ2-2, with 9 bases that match TRBD1. This CDR3 contains 15 residues. Losses at the gene ends were 7 bases for V and 1 base for J; bases not matched to a gene: 4. Germline lookup yields CDR1 MNHEY and CDR2 SVGEGT. CDR3 sequence: CASKLGQGNTGELFF. CDR3 coding DNA: TGTGCCAGCAAACTGGGACAGGGGAACACCGGGGAGCTGTTTTTT.